This T cell receptor beta chain was identified during a study of beta chain features in type 1 diabetes. Of the isolated RNA, all was reverse transcribed, and so the sequenced material was expressed TCRB transcripts. Sequencing used immunoSEQ multiplex PCR; TCRdb keeps in-frame clones, though not all of them. The sample includes approximately 300,000 clones, 11% of them seen just once. Germline V gene sequence: CDR1 LNHDA, CDR2 SQIVND (reference sequence). There are 18 residues in the CDR3. The V gene end was trimmed by 1 base and the J gene end by 8 bases; junction bases not matched to a gene: 8. Sequencing was performed on naive CD4+ T cells from blood. This receptor was identified in a woman in her twenties or thirties in good health. The J gene is TRBJ2-1, the V gene TRBV19; TRBD2 matches at 16 bases. The CDR3 region is CASSIVQGLAGGEHEQFF. The CDR3 nucleotides read TGTGCCAGTAGTATAGTACAGGGACTAGCGGGAGGGGAGCATGAGCAGTTCTTC.